The present TCR beta chain was sequenced within a study of blood T cell repertoires in COVID-19. About the research overall: PBMCs, B-cell-depleted T cells, or T cells provided the cDNA or gDNA that made up the material.

This clone was recorded a few times. Per the original methods: Estimates of nucleated cell counts were drawn from the amplification of reference gene primers. Sequencing was performed with immunoSEQ multiplex PCR; in TCRdb, only in-frame clones are kept and a portion is missing. V, J and clone size were drawn from that table, and D and trimming were deduced from the DNA. The sample lists about 340,000 clones, more than 70% occurring once. The sequenced sample consisted of peripheral blood. This clonotype was sampled from a man aged 25 to 40 with active or convalescent COVID-19.

The CDR3 DNA reads TGTGCCACCAGTGTTGGGCCAGGGGGCGCGGAGGAGCAGTACTTC. It encodes CATSVGPGGAEEQYF. The chain carries TRBV24-1 and TRBJ2-7; 8 bases are a match to TRBD1. The CDR3 spans 15 residues. The J segment lost 7 bases and the V segment lost 5 bases, leaving 12 bases of the junction unmatched. Germline V gives CDR1 KGHDR, CDR2 SFDVKD.